Given below is one TCR beta chain in context. Its antigen remains undetermined. No clone much larger than this one lies a single base away; base qualities are absent. The trial excluded patients who had a history of autoimmune disease or who were on systemic immunosuppression. Peripheral blood for TCR sequencing was collected from all dose cohorts at baseline, on cycle 4 day 1, and on cycle 7 day 1. Samples were obtained from an open-label, multicenter, first-in-human phase I dose-escalation trial of ivuxolimab. Adults with locally advanced or metastatic head and neck squamous cell, hepatocellular, melanoma or renal cell carcinoma were enrolled in the trial. Before TCR sequencing, CD4+ T cells and CD8+ T cells were sorted from peripheral blood as separate populations. The sample originates from a study of OX40 agonist ivuxolimab in advanced cancers. Background on the whole study: The costimulatory receptor OX40 (CD134) was targeted by ivuxolimab, a fully human IgG2 agonistic monoclonal antibody. Peripheral TCRbeta sequencing aimed to test whether ivuxolimab altered TCR sequence diversity and caused clonal T-cell expansion. The dose-escalation cohort was over 70% male with a mean age of about 60 years, ranging from about 20 to 85. The paper reports the monotherapy dose-escalation portion (N = 52 patients) of the phase I ivuxolimab trial. Of the roughly 53 patients in dose escalation, about 19 had hepatocellular carcinoma, some 15 had melanoma, 9 had renal cell carcinoma and 9 had head and neck cancer. Intravenous ivuxolimab was administered to patients every 2 weeks at six dose levels: 0.01, 0.1, 0.3, 1.5, 3 and 10 mg/kg. Partial responses occurred in three dose-escalation patients, of whom one had hepatocellular carcinoma and two had cutaneous melanoma. Patients were allowed to have had prior anti-PD-1, anti-PD-L1 or anti-CTLA-4 therapy, and around 37% of the dose-escalation patients had previously received checkpoint inhibitors. The paper's findings and limits, for the study overall: Low levels of normalized T-cell clonal expansion were also seen in some patients who did not respond. At doses of 0.1 to 3.0 mg/kg, clonal expansion of both CD4+ and CD8+ blood T cells was observed from baseline to week 6. Which antigens the clonally expanded peripheral T cells were specific for was not determined. In partial responders in the 0.1-3.0 mg/kg groups, normalized peripheral clonal expansion was found to be among the lowest, especially among CD8+ T cells. After ivuxolimab, CD8+ T cells had more expanded clones than CD4+ T cells on average.

Taken from cysteine to phenylalanine, the CDR3 has 15 residues. The only DNA kept is the CDR3, 45 bases in frame from the first base. CDR1 and CDR2 (SGDLS, YYNGEE) derive from the germline V gene. V ends up 3 bases short and J 5 bases short, with an unmatched junction base count of 6. Genomic DNA was isolated from the sorted cells so that the TCRbeta CDR3 region could be sequenced. The immunoSEQ Assay was used to sequence the TCRbeta CDR3 regions. This is the immuneACCESS table as TCRdb keeps it, with only in-frame sequences that have V and J called. A part of the clones is gone; compared with another copy, unresolved V genes explain less than half, and the rest is unexplained. A total of about 19,000 clones appear in this sample, about four fifths of them only once. The ten largest clones represent around 30% of the sample.

The specimen was CD4+ or CD8+ T cells sorted from blood, collected in a trial of the OX40 agonist ivuxolimab. The receptor was isolated from an adult with an advanced solid tumor such as melanoma, head and neck, liver or kidney cancer. The chain is encoded by TRBV9 joined to TRBJ2-4; the central 9 bases match TRBD1. The CDR3 is CASSGRTGVQNIQYF. The nucleotides are TGTGCCAGCAGCGGGAGGACAGGGGTCCAAAACATTCAGTACTTC.